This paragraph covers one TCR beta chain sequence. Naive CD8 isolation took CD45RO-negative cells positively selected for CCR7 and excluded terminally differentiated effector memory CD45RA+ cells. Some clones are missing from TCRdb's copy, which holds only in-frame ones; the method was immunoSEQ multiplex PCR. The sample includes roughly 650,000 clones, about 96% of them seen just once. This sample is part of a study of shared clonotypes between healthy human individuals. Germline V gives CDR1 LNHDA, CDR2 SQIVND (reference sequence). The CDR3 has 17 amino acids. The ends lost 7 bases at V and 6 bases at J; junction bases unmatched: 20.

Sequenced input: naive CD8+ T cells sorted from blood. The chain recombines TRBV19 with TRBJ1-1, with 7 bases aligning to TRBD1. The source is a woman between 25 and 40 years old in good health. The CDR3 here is CASTYRGTVTASAEAFF. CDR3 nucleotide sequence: TGTGCCAGTACCTATCGAGGGACAGTCACGGCATCTGCTGAAGCTTTCTTT.